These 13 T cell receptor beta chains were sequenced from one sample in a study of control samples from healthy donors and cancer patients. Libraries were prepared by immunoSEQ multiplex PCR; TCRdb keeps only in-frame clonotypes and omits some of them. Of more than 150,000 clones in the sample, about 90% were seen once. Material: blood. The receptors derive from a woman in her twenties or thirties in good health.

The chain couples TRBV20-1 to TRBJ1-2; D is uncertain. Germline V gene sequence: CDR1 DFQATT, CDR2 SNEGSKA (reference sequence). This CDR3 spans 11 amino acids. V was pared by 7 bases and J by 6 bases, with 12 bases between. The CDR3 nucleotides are TGCAGTGTAGCTTCTTTTGATGGCTACACCTTC. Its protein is CSVASFDGYTF.

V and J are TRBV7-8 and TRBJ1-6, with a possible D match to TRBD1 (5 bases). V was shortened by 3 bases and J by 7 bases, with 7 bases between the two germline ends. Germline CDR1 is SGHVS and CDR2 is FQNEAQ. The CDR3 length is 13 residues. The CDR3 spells CASSFDRNSPLHF. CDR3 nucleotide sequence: TGTGCCAGCAGCTTTGACAGAAATTCACCCCTCCACTTT.

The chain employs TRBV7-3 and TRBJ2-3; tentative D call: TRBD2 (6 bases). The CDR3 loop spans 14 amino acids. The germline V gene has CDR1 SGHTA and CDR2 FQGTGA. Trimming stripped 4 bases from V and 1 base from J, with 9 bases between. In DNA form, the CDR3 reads TGTGCCAGCAGCTCGGGACTTGGCACAGATACGCAGTATTTT. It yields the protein CASSSGLGTDTQYF.

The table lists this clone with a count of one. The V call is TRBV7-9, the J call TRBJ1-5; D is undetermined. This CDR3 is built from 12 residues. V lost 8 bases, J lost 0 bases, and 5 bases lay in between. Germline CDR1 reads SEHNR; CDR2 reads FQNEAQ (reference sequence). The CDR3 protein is CASSPSNQPQHF. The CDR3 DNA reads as TGTGCCAGCTCCCCTAGCAATCAGCCCCAGCATTTT.

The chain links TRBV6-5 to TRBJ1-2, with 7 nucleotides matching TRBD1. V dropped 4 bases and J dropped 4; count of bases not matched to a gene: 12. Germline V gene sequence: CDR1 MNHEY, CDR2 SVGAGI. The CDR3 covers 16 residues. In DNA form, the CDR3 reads TGTGCCAGCAGTTCTCCCCGGGAGGGGGCTCCCTATGGCTACACCTTC. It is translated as CASSSPREGAPYGYTF.

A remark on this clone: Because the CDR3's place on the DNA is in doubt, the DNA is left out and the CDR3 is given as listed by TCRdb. CDR3 in amino acids: CASSEFGAGLEQYF. This sequence joins TRBV2 and TRBJ2-7. Germline CDR1 and CDR2: SNHLY and FYNNEI. The length of the CDR3 is 14 amino acids, counting both ends.

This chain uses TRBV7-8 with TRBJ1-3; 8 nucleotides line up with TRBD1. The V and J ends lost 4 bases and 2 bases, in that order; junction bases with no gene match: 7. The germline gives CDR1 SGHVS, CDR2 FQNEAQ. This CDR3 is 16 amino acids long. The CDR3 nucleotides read TGTGCCAGCAGCTCCTCTGGGGACAGGACTGGAAACACCATATATTTT. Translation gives CASSSSGDRTGNTIYF.

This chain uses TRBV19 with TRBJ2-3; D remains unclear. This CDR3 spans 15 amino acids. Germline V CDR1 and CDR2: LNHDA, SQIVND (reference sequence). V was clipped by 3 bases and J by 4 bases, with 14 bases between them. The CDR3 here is CASSINPTIPDTQYF. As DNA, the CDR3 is TGTGCCAGTAGTATCAACCCGACAATCCCAGATACGCAGTATTTT.

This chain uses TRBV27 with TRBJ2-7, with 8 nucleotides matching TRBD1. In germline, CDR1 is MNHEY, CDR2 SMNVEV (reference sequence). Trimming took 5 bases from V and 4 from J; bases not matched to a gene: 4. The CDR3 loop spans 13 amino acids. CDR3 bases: TGTGCCAGCAGTGGCAGGGGGCAGTACGAGCAGTACTTC. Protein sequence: CASSGRGQYEQYF.

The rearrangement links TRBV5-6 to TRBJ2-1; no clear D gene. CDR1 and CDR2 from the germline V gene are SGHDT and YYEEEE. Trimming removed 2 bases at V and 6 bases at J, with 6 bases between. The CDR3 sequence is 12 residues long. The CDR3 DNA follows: TGTGCCAGCAGCTTAGGAAGCAATGAGCAGTTCTTC. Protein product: CASSLGSNEQFF.

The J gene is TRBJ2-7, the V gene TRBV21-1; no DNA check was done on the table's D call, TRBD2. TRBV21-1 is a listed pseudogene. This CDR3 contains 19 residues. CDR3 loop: CASPGSRGLATDSSYEQYF. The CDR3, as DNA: TGTGCCAGCCCGGGATCACGCGGACTAGCGACTGATAGCTCCTACGAGCAGTACTTC.

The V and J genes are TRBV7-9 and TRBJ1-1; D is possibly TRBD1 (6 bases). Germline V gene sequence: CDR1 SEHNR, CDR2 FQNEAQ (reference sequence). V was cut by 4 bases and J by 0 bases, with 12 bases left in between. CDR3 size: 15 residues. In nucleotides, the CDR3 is TGTGCCAGCAGCTCTCAGGACAGCTTGAACACTGAAGCTTTCTTT. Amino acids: CASSSQDSLNTEAFF.

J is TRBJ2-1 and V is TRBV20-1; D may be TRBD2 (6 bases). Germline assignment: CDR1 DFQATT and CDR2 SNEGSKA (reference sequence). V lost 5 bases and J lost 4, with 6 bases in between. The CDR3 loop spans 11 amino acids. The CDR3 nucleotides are TGCAGTGCTGGAGGGTACAATGAGCAGTTCTTC. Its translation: CSAGGYNEQFF.